This T cell receptor beta chain was documented in a study of T cell changes during pregnancy in multiple sclerosis. Trimming left V 6 bases short and J 0 bases short, with 11 bases between. In germline, CDR1 is ENHRY, CDR2 SYGVKD. This CDR3 spans 15 amino acids. Some clones are missing from TCRdb's copy, which holds only in-frame ones; the method was immunoSEQ multiplex PCR. Among some 60,000 clones listed, 93% were seen once. This chain uses TRBV10-3 with TRBJ1-4, with D perhaps TRBD1 (5 bases). The TCR comes from a female donor with multiple sclerosis, enrolled in a pregnancy study. The sequencing used peripheral blood, collected after pregnancy. The DNA of the CDR3 is TGTGCCATCAGGTCAGGGATTTCAACTAATGAAAAACTGTTTTTT. It specifies CAIRSGISTNEKLFF.